These 25 T cell receptor beta chains share one sample of origin, sequenced in a study of beta chain features in type 1 diabetes. What was sequenced were expressed TCRB transcripts, since all of the isolated RNA had been reverse transcribed. Assay: immunoSEQ multiplex PCR; the TCRdb copy retains only in-frame clones and omits some. The sample comprises a few hundred thousand clones, around 15% of which are singletons, and 0.08% to 0.095% rests with the top ten. Study-level results: Moderately but significantly shorter TCRB CDR3s were found in Type 1 diabetes patients in all four CD4+ subsets.

Their recognized antigens are unknown. Sequences were obtained from naive CD4+ T cells from blood. Receptor source: a man aged 30-40 years with type 1 diabetes.

Only a few counts were recorded for this clone. The chain is built from TRBV14 and TRBJ2-6, with a possible D match to TRBD1 (6 bases). The V end was cut by 6 bases, the J end by 2 bases, with 20 bases between. Germline V gene lookup returns CDR1 SGHDN and CDR2 FVKESK. There are 18 residues in the CDR3. CDR3 sequence (DNA): TGTGCCAGCAGTCGGGACACATACCGAGGCCCTGGGGCCAACGTCCTGACTTTC. Translating gives CASSRDTYRGPGANVLTF.

In its sample, this clone was seen a few times. The chain has TRBV4-2 and TRBJ2-7; D is undetermined. This CDR3 has 12 residues. The germline gives CDR1 LGHNA, CDR2 YNFKEQ. With 5 bases removed from V and 4 bases from J, the gap between germline ends came to 9 bases. CDR3 nucleotides: TGTGCCAGCAGCTCGTCTGTTTACGAGCAGTACTTC. Amino acid sequence: CASSSSVYEQYF.

This clone was seen a handful of times. The chain uses TRBV19 and TRBJ2-3, with D unresolved. The CDR3 length is 12 residues. Trimming shortened V by 1 base and J by 1 base, and 0 bases separated the two germline ends. Germline CDR1 and CDR2: LNHDA and SQIVND (reference sequence). The CDR3 region has the DNA TGTGCCAGTAGTATAGGCACAGATACGCAGTATTTT. Its translation is CASSIGTDTQYF. Supplemented by reference TRBV19 and TRBJ2-3, the full variable domain reads DGGITQSPKYLFRKEGQNVTLSCEQNLNHDAMYWYRQDPGQGLRLIYYSQIVNDFQKGDIAEGYSVSREKKESFPLTVTSAQKNPTAFYLCASSIGTDTQYFGPGTRLTVL.

This clone appeared a few times. The chain has TRBV5-6 and TRBJ2-5, with 7 bases fitting TRBD1. CDR3 size: 16 residues. V was pared by 0 bases and J by 2 bases, with 7 bases of the junction left unmatched. The germline gives CDR1 SGHDT, CDR2 YYEEEE. The CDR3 loop reads CASSLVGDSLQETQYF. The CDR3 nucleotides are TGTGCCAGCAGCTTGGTCGGGGACAGCTTGCAAGAGACCCAGTACTTC.

The table lists this clone with a few counts. The gene calls are TRBV21-1 and TRBJ2-1; the table calls TRBD2, which could not be checked here. TRBV21-1 corresponds to a pseudogene. The CDR3 covers 17 residues. CDR3 nucleotide sequence: TGTGCCAGCAGCGGCCCCCGGGCTAGCGGGACATACAATGAGCAGTTCTTC. As protein: CASSGPRASGTYNEQFF.

The chain joins TRBV30 to TRBJ2-2; D is perhaps TRBD2 (5 bases). The CDR3 sequence is 12 residues long. The V end lost 4 bases, the J end lost 8 bases, and 11 bases lay between the germline ends. From germline, CDR1 is GTSNPN and CDR2 SVGIG (reference sequence). Written as DNA, the CDR3 is TGTGCCTGGACCGTTGGGAGTGGGGAGCTGTTTTTT. This sequence encodes CAWTVGSGELFF.

The chain links TRBV19 to TRBJ2-7; TRBD2 might be the D (5 bases). The V gene lost 4 bases and the J gene lost 4 bases, with 8 bases spanning the gap. The CDR3 consists of 12 residues. Germline V gene data show CDR1 as LNHDA and CDR2 as SQIVND (reference sequence). The CDR3 protein is CASSTDLYEQYF. The CDR3 region has the DNA TGTGCCAGTAGTACGGACTTATACGAGCAGTACTTC.

The rearrangement joins TRBV19 to TRBJ2-1; the match to TRBD2 covers 8 bases. This CDR3 has 17 amino acids. Trimming removed 2 bases from V and 4 bases from J; junction bases left unmatched: 10. The germline gives CDR1 LNHDA, CDR2 SQIVND (reference sequence). The CDR3 nucleotides read TGTGCCAGTAGTATATCGGAACTCGCGGGAGGTTACAATGAGCAGTTCTTC. Translating gives CASSISELAGGYNEQFF. Variable domain in full (rest from reference TRBV19 and TRBJ2-1): DGGITQSPKYLFRKEGQNVTLSCEQNLNHDAMYWYRQDPGQGLRLIYYSQIVNDFQKGDIAEGYSVSREKKESFPLTVTSAQKNPTAFYLCASSISELAGGYNEQFFGPGTRLTVL.

This CDR3 is CSVVRIADTQYF. The CDR3 DNA follows: TGCAGCGTGGTCCGGATAGCTGATACGCAGTATTTT. The V and J genes are TRBV29-1 and TRBJ2-3; D uncertain. V lost 6 bases to trimming and J lost 6 bases, with 13 bases between them. This CDR3 spans 12 amino acids. Germline assignment: CDR1 SQVTM and CDR2 ANQGSEA.

V usage is TRBV7-3 and J usage is TRBJ2-5, with TRBD1 identical over 8 bases. Germline lookup yields CDR1 SGHTA and CDR2 FQGTGA. V lost 5 bases, J lost 4 bases, and 3 bases stayed unmatched. The CDR3 spans 13 residues. CDR3 sequence reads: CASSRGQGETQYF. The CDR3 DNA reads TGTGCCAGCAGCCGCGGACAGGGAGAGACCCAGTACTTC.

Only a few counts were recorded for this clone. The chain employs TRBV4-1 and TRBJ2-7; D is unresolved. Between the trimmed V and J ends, which lost 2 bases and 6 bases, there was a span of 5 bases. From germline, CDR1 is MGHRA and CDR2 YSYEKL. The CDR3 is 11 residues long. The CDR3 DNA follows: TGCGCCAGCAGCCAATTAGCCGAGCAGTACTTC. As protein: CASSQLAEQYF.

This clone was seen only a few times. The rearrangement links TRBV19 to TRBJ2-1, with D possibly being TRBD1 (6 bases). V gave up 3 bases and J gave up 3 bases, with 12 bases separating them. The CDR3 has 15 amino acids. Germline V gene lookup returns CDR1 LNHDA and CDR2 SQIVND (reference sequence). The CDR3 region is CASSMETGFYNEQFF. In DNA form, the CDR3 reads TGTGCCAGTAGTATGGAGACAGGTTTCTACAATGAGCAGTTCTTC.

This clone was counted between two and nine times. This rearrangement joins TRBV9 to TRBJ1-2; TRBD1 matches at 8 bases. J lost 2 bases, V lost 3 bases, and 6 bases had no gene match. CDR3 length: 15 amino acids. CDR1 is SGDLS, CDR2 YYNGEE, per germline. In nucleotides, the CDR3 is TGTGCCAGCAGCGAGGGGACAGGATACAACTATGGCTACACCTTC. This translates into CASSEGTGYNYGYTF.

The chain carries TRBV4-1 and TRBJ2-3, with unresolved D. The V end was cut by 4 bases, the J end by 1 base, with 12 bases between. The CDR3 totals 15 residues. Germline V CDR1 and CDR2: MGHRA, YSYEKL. CDR3 in DNA: TGCGCCAGCAGCCGGGAACGGATGGGCACAGATACGCAGTATTTT. Protein sequence: CASSRERMGTDTQYF.

This clone was counted a few times. The rearrangement joins TRBV20-1 to TRBJ1-2; no reliable D call. This CDR3 contains 11 residues. Germline V gene sequence: CDR1 DFQATT, CDR2 SNEGSKA (reference sequence). Here the CDR3 DNA reads TGCACCTATCCCCACAGCTATGGCTACACCTTC. Translated: CTYPHSYGYTF.

This chain links TRBV7-2 with TRBJ2-7; TRBD2 might be the D (6 bases). Trimming stripped 5 bases from V and 6 bases from J, with 17 bases between. Germline loops: CDR1 SGHTA, CDR2 FQGNSA. The CDR3 sequence is 14 residues long. CDR3 protein: CASSLLGGISEQYF. The CDR3 DNA sequence: TGTGCCAGCAGCCTCCTAGGCGGGATAAGCGAGCAGTACTTC.

There are a few counts of this clone. The chain uses TRBV7-2 and TRBJ2-7; D possibly corresponds to TRBD2 (5 bases). Trimming removed 5 bases from V and 3 bases from J, with 11 bases in between. The CDR3 has 13 residues. The germline V gene encodes CDR1 SGHTA and CDR2 FQGNSA. The CDR3 sequence: CASSRGLLYEQYF. The CDR3 coding sequence is TGTGCCAGCAGCCGAGGACTGCTCTACGAGCAGTACTTC.

This clone was seen only a few times. The V call is TRBV29-1, the J call TRBJ2-1; 9 bases are shared with TRBD2. J was trimmed by 2 bases and V by 7 bases; bases with no gene match: 6. Germline CDR1 SQVTM, CDR2 ANQGSEA. The CDR3 length is 14 residues. The CDR3 coding sequence is TGCAGCGCGGTGACTAGCGGTACCTACAATGAGCAGTTCTTC. It encodes CSAVTSGTYNEQFF.

V gene TRBV30 combines with J gene TRBJ2-1; TRBD1 matches 9 bases. Per germline, CDR1 GTSNPN and CDR2 SVGIG (reference sequence). Unmatched junction bases numbered 4, after V lost 3 bases and J lost 10 bases. This CDR3 comprises 12 residues. The CDR3 DNA reads as TGTGCCTGGAGGGGACAGGGAGGGGAGCAGTTCTTC. It translates to CAWRGQGGEQFF.

V and J are TRBV18 and TRBJ2-2, with 7 bases lining up with TRBD2. There are 14 residues in the CDR3. After removal of 1 base from V and 7 bases from J, the junction contained 3 bases not matched to a gene. The V gene's germline CDR1 is KGHSH and CDR2 LQKENI. CDR3 nucleotide sequence: TGTGCCAGCTCACCACAGCGGGACGACGGGGAGCTGTTTTTT. This translates into CASSPQRDDGELFF.

The chain links TRBV9 to TRBJ1-4; no definite D call. CDR3 length: 13 residues. CDR1 and CDR2 (germline): SGDLS, YYNGEE. Deletions cut 0 bases from V and 11 bases from J, with 11 bases between. The CDR3 protein is CASSVGVTEKLFF. The CDR3 DNA reads TGTGCCAGCAGCGTAGGGGTAACGGAGAAACTGTTTTTT. Full variable domain (rest looked up from reference TRBV9 and TRBJ1-4): DSGVTQTPKHLITATGQRVTLRCSPRSGDLSVYWYQQSLDQGLQFLIQYYNGEERAKGNILERFSAQQFPDLHSELNLSSLELGDSALYFCASSVGVTEKLFFGSGTQLSVL.

This clone was detected once. V gene TRBV7-8 combines with J gene TRBJ1-2; D unclear. The V gene lost 1 base and the J gene lost 4 bases, with 7 bases spanning the gap. The CDR3 is 13 residues long. CDR1 and CDR2 (germline): SGHVS, FQNEAQ. In DNA, the CDR3 is TGTGCCAGCAGCTTAGTTGAAGGCTATGGCTACACCTTC. This gives the protein CASSLVEGYGYTF. The full variable domain, rest sourced from reference TRBV7-8 and TRBJ1-2, is GAGVSQSPRYKVAKRGQDVALRCDPISGHVSLFWYQQALGQGPEFLTYFQNEAQLDKSGLPSDRFFAERPEGSVSTLKIQRTQQEDSAVYLCASSLVEGYGYTFGSGTRLTVV.

V gene TRBV25-1 combines with J gene TRBJ2-1; D remains unclear. Per the germline V gene, CDR1 is MGHDK and CDR2 is SYGVNS. V shed 1 base and J shed 8 bases, with 6 bases lying between them. The CDR3 contains 12 residues. The CDR3: CASSESVDEQFF. The CDR3 region has the DNA TGTGCCAGCAGTGAATCCGTCGATGAGCAGTTCTTC.

The rearrangement joins TRBV29-1 to TRBJ2-7; D possibly corresponds to TRBD1 (7 bases). Germline V gene data show CDR1 as SQVTM and CDR2 as ANQGSEA. This CDR3 comprises 20 residues. Trimming cost V 4 bases and J 2 bases, with 33 bases left between them. CDR3 bases: TGCAGCGTTGTGGTATACGTCAGGGGGACTCCCTGGGGGATCCCCTACGAGCAGTACTTC. Residues: CSVVVYVRGTPWGIPYEQYF.

Here the CDR3 reads CASSFGGQGYEQYF. The CDR3 nucleotides read TGTGCCAGCAGTTTTGGAGGACAGGGCTACGAGCAGTACTTC. This rearrangement joins TRBV28 to TRBJ2-7, with 8 bases aligning to TRBD1. Germline V gene lookup returns CDR1 MDHEN and CDR2 SYDVKM. This CDR3 is 14 amino acids long. V trimming: 3 bases; J trimming: 3 bases; junction bases outside the gene matches: 4.